The TCR beta chain described here comes from a study of regulatory T cells in long-lasting Graves disease. Study results and limitations: The study found TRBV28, TRBJ1-2 and TRBJ2-5 favored in persistent disease. Less diverse TCR repertoires were seen in persistent Graves' patients than in newly diagnosed ones.

Only a few counts were recorded for this clonotype. What it recognizes is unknown. Arm-PCR of CDR3 regions with iRepertoire HTBI primers generated TCR beta libraries. Each CDR3 protein is one row after TCRdb ran MiXCR on the multiplex PCR reads. The data contain around 460,000 distinct CDR3 sequences, 20% to 25% of them singletons. Time point specified: persistent/refractory GD, antithyroid drugs over 5 years with positive TRAb. Preparation of the TCR library used RNA extracted from PBMCs. The authors diagnosed Graves' disease using American Thyroid Association guidelines. Peripheral blood, at roughly 9 milliliters, went into EDTA tubes. Between the trimmed V and J ends, which lost 0 bases and 10 bases, there was a span of 11 bases. In germline, CDR1 is SGDLS, CDR2 YYNGEE. The CDR3 has 14 amino acids.

This clonotype originated in a female donor with Graves disease. This chain joins TRBV9 and TRBJ1-6; weak D call: TRBD1 (5 bases). Sequenced material: peripheral blood mononuclear cells (PBMCs), taken when the disease was refractory, from a patient treated with antithyroid drugs. CDR3 nucleotides: TGTGCCAGCAGCGTAGAGGGGCTCCGATCACCCCTCCACTTT. This codes for CASSVEGLRSPLHF.